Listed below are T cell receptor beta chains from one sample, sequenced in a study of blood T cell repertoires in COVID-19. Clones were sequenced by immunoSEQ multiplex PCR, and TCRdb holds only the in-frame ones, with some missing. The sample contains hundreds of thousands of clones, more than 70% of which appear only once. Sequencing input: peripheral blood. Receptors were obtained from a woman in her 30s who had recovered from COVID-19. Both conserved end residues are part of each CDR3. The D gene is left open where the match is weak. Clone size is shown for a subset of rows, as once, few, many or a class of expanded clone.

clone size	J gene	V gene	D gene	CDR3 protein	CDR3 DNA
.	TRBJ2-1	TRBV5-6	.	CASSVGTPNEQFF	TGTGCCAGCAGCGTTGGGACACCCAATGAGCAGTTCTTC
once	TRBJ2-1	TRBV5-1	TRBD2	CASKEASGVEQFF	TGCGCCAGCAAAGAGGCTAGCGGGGTGGAGCAGTTCTTC
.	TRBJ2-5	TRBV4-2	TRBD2	CASSQDPRGGQETQYF	TGTGCCAGCAGCCAAGATCCTCGGGGGGGGCAAGAGACCCAGTACTTC
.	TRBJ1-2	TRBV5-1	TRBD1	CASSLESQGASGYTF	TGCGCCAGCAGCTTGGAATCCCAGGGGGCCTCTGGCTACACCTTC
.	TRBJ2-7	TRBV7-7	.	CASSLAAGSYEQYF	TGTGCCAGCAGCTTGGCCGCTGGCTCCTACGAGCAGTACTTC
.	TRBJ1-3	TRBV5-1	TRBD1	CASSPAQGAGNTIYF	TGCGCCAGCAGCCCCGCACAGGGGGCTGGAAACACCATATATTTT
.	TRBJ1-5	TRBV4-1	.	CASSQEWSGYSNQPQHF	TGCGCCAGCAGCCAAGAATGGTCAGGTTATAGCAATCAGCCCCAGCATTTT
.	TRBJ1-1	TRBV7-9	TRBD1	CASSLGTGKTEAFF	TGTGCCAGCAGCCTCGGGACAGGGAAAACTGAAGCTTTCTTT
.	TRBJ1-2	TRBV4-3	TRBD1	CASSQEDRGYTF	TGCGCCAGCAGCCAAGAGGACAGGGGCTACACCTTC
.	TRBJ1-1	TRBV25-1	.	CASSEDAQGNTEAFF	TGTGCCAGCAGTGAAGACGCACAGGGGAACACTGAAGCTTTCTTT
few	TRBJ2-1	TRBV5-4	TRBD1	CASSPPGTGVRSEQFF	TGTGCCAGCAGCCCCCCCGGGACAGGGGTGAGAAGTGAGCAGTTCTTC
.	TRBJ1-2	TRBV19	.	CASSIGGANYGYTF	TGTGCCAGTAGTATCGGCGGCGCTAACTATGGCTACACCTTC
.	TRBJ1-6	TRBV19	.	CASSSSWTLSSPLHF	TGTGCCAGTAGTTCCTCGTGGACATTGAGTTCACCCCTCCACTTT
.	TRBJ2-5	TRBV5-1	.	CASRGTLGQETQYF	TGCGCCAGCAGGGGCACCTTGGGTCAAGAGACCCAGTACTTC